The rows below give T cell receptor beta chains drawn from one sample of a study of shared clonotypes between healthy human individuals. Some clones are missing from TCRdb's copy, which holds only in-frame ones; the method was immunoSEQ multiplex PCR. Among roughly 640,000 clones, less than 85% were seen once, and the ten largest hold more than 1.5%. The sample was memory CD4+ T cells sorted from blood. These receptors originate from a young woman in good health. Both conserved end residues are part of each CDR3. A D gene is named only where the DNA matches it firmly. Some rows mark clone size as missing; the rest say once, few, many or name a class of expanded clone.

clone size	V gene	D gene	J gene	CDR3 DNA	CDR3 protein
NA	TRBV10-3	NA	TRBJ1-5	TGTGCCATGGGGCCTAGCAATCAGCCCCAGCATTTT	CAMGPSNQPQHF
few	TRBV4-1	NA	TRBJ2-7	TGCGCCAGCAGCCAAGATTTTATACCGGTTTACTACGAGCAGTACTTC	CASSQDFIPVYYEQYF
many	TRBV5-4	TRBD1	TRBJ2-5	TGTGCCAGCAGCTTGGGGACAGGGGGGACAGGAGAGACCCAGTACTTC	CASSLGTGGTGETQYF
NA	TRBV4-1	TRBD2	TRBJ2-2	TGCGCCAGCAGCCAAGTCCCGGGACTAGCGGGAGCGCGCGCGGAGCTGTTTTTT	CASSQVPGLAGARAELFF
NA	TRBV30	NA	TRBJ1-1	TGTGCCTGGAGTGTAGCAGGGCAGGGGACTGAAGCTTTCTTT	CAWSVAGQGTEAFF
many	TRBV2	TRBD1	TRBJ1-5	TGTGCCAGCAGTGAGACAGGGGATCAGCCCCAGCATTTT	CASSETGDQPQHF
NA	TRBV29-1	TRBD2	TRBJ2-7	TGCAGCGTTGAAAGGACTAGCGGAGCCTACGAGCAGTACTTC	CSVERTSGAYEQYF
few	TRBV27	NA	TRBJ2-2	TGTGCCAGCAGTACTGGGACAACTGCTAGTGACACCGGGGAGCTGTTTTTT	CASSTGTTASDTGELFF
NA	TRBV25-1	NA	TRBJ2-7	TGTGCCAGCAGTGGAATCTCCCCAACCTACGAGCAGTACTTC	CASSGISPTYEQYF
few	TRBV6-5	NA	TRBJ1-5	TGTGCCAGCAGGTCGAGGGTTTTTCAGCCCCAGCATTTT	CASRSRVFQPQHF
NA	TRBV5-1	NA	TRBJ2-3	TGCGCCAGTTACTCCGGGATTAGCACAGATACGCAGTATTTT	CASYSGISTDTQYF
NA	TRBV28	NA	TRBJ1-5	TGTGCCAGCAGTTTGAGTGAGCCCCAGCATTTT	CASSLSEPQHF
NA	TRBV5-1	TRBD1	TRBJ2-7	TGCGCCAGCAGCTTGGCTCTGACAGGGCTAACCTACGAGCAGTACTTC	CASSLALTGLTYEQYF
NA	TRBV15	NA	TRBJ1-5	TGTGCCACCAGCAGAAACAGAGGAGTATATGGCAATCAGCCCCAGCATTTT	CATSRNRGVYGNQPQHF
NA	TRBV10-3	NA	TRBJ1-4	TGTGCCGCGAAAGGGGTTTCTAATGAAAAACTGTTTTTT	CAAKGVSNEKLFF
NA	TRBV29-1	NA	TRBJ1-1	TGCAGCGCCAGGGTCCCGAACACTGAAGCTTTCTTT	CSARVPNTEAFF
NA	TRBV5-4	NA	TRBJ2-1	TGTGCCAGCAGCTTGTTCGGGAGAAGCTCCTACAATGAGCAGTTCTTC	CASSLFGRSSYNEQFF
NA	TRBV28	TRBD1	TRBJ1-2	TGTGCCAGCAGTTTTCAACCGGGACAGGGGGTTAGGGGCTACACCTTC	CASSFQPGQGVRGYTF
once	TRBV2	NA	TRBJ1-2	TGTGCCAGCAGGGAGTCGGTGGAGGGCTACACCTTC	CASRESVEGYTF
once	TRBV28	TRBD1	TRBJ1-5	TGTGCCAGCAGGGGACAGCTCAATCAGCCCCAGCATTTT	CASRGQLNQPQHF
NA	TRBV5-1	TRBD2	TRBJ2-7	TGCGCCAGCAGCTTGGCGGTGGCGAGCGGGAGGGAGGCCGAGCAGTACTTC	CASSLAVASGREAEQYF
NA	TRBV19	NA	TRBJ2-3	TGTGCCAGTAGTATAGATAAGATGGTCACAGATACGCAGTATTTT	CASSIDKMVTDTQYF
NA	TRBV30	NA	TRBJ2-1	TGTGCCTGGAGTGTACGGGTTGAAGAGCAGTTCTTC	CAWSVRVEEQFF
NA	TRBV2	NA	TRBJ2-3	TGTGCCAGCAGGCTAGCAGATTACACAGATACGCAGTATTTT	CASRLADYTDTQYF
NA	TRBV5-1	TRBD2	TRBJ2-1	TGCGCCAGCAGCATTTCTAGCGGGAGGGCCGGCTACAATGAGCAGTTCTTC	CASSISSGRAGYNEQFF
NA	TRBV5-4	TRBD2	TRBJ2-1	TGTGCCAGCAGCTTGGTTTCTAGCGGGAGCCATGAGCAGTTCTTC	CASSLVSSGSHEQFF
NA	TRBV15	TRBD1	TRBJ2-7	TGTGCCACCAGCCCGCGGACAGGCCAGGGCGAGCAGTACTTC	CATSPRTGQGEQYF
NA	TRBV28	NA	TRBJ2-1	TGTGCCAGCAGTTTATTGAGGAATGAGCAGTTCTTC	CASSLLRNEQFF